A selection of T cell receptor beta chains follows, all from one sample in a study of identifying expanded T cells in peripheral blood. TCRdb's table, derived via immunoSEQ multiplex PCR, lists solely in-frame clones and lacks some. The repertoire holds some 100,000 clones, with approximately 90% as singletons. The sample comprised blood. The receptor source for this set is a person aged 18 to 75 in good health. Both conserved end residues are part of each CDR3. The D gene is left open where the match is weak. Some rows mark clone size as missing; the rest say once, few, many or name a class of expanded clone.

. TRBJ2-7 . TRBV19 CASSIGFPRRSSYEQYF TGTGCCAGTAGTATAGGATTCCCTCGACGGAGCTCCTACGAGCAGTACTTC
. TRBJ2-5 . TRBV10-1 CASSARQFFQETQYF TGCGCCAGCAGTGCAAGACAGTTCTTTCAAGAGACCCAGTACTTC
. TRBJ1-1 once TRBV7-2 CASSLVREAFF TGTGCCAGCAGCTTAGTGCGGGAAGCTTTCTTT
TRBD2 TRBJ2-7 . TRBV28 CASSTSGFAYEQYF TGTGCCAGCAGCACTAGCGGGTTTGCCTACGAGCAGTACTTC
. TRBJ1-2 . TRBV9 CASSVAPGANYGYTF TGTGCCAGCAGCGTAGCCCCGGGGGCTAACTATGGCTACACCTTC
. TRBJ1-3 few TRBV28 CASRLTGSGNTIYF TGTGCCAGCAGACTTACAGGGTCTGGAAACACCATATATTTT
TRBD2 TRBJ2-1 . TRBV28 CASSRLAGVYNEQFF TGTGCCAGCAGTAGACTAGCGGGAGTCTACAATGAGCAGTTCTTC
TRBD2 TRBJ2-1 . TRBV29-1 CSVELLAGVSNEQFF TGCAGCGTTGAATTACTAGCGGGAGTCTCCAATGAGCAGTTCTTC
. TRBJ2-1 . TRBV29-1 CSVEIPRGADFYNEQFF TGCAGCGTTGAAATTCCCCGCGGGGCCGATTTCTACAATGAGCAGTTCTTC
TRBD2 TRBJ2-2 . TRBV7-2 CASSLQAGGQAGELFF TGTGCCAGCAGCTTACAAGCGGGGGGGCAGGCCGGGGAGCTGTTTTTT
TRBD1 TRBJ1-2 . TRBV19 CASSIDDRGHGYTF TGTGCCAGTAGTATAGATGACAGGGGTCATGGCTACACCTTC
. TRBJ2-1 . TRBV23-1 CASPFDNEQFF TGCGCCAGCCCCTTTGACAATGAGCAGTTCTTC
. TRBJ2-3 . TRBV9 CASSVAGLSHTDTQYF TGTGCCAGCAGCGTAGCCGGGCTCTCCCACACAGATACGCAGTATTTT
TRBD1 TRBJ1-2 once TRBV19 CASSPQGADGYTF TGTGCCAGTAGCCCACAGGGGGCGGATGGCTACACCTTC
. TRBJ2-7 . TRBV28 CASSWADSYEQYF TGTGCCAGCAGTTGGGCGGACTCCTACGAGCAGTACTTC
. TRBJ2-3 . TRBV19 CASSIANRADTQYF TGTGCCAGTAGTATAGCTAACAGGGCAGATACGCAGTATTTT
TRBD1 TRBJ2-2 . TRBV7-3 CASSSGTGTGELFF TGTGCCAGCAGCTCAGGGACAGGGACCGGGGAGCTGTTTTTT
TRBD2 TRBJ2-3 . TRBV4-3 CASSRGGPTDTQYF TGCGCCAGCAGCCGGGGGGGACCCACAGATACGCAGTATTTT
TRBD1 TRBJ1-4 . TRBV5-6 CASSLWTGANEKLFF TGTGCCAGCAGCCTTTGGACAGGCGCTAATGAAAAACTGTTTTTT
TRBD2 TRBJ2-1 few TRBV6-1 CASSDWLAGAQSPNEQFF TGTGCCAGCAGTGATTGGCTAGCGGGAGCACAGAGCCCCAATGAGCAGTTCTTC